What follows are 26 T cell receptor beta chains derived from one specimen sequenced in a study of blood T cell repertoires in COVID-19 (dated by TCRdb to about 2020). Library preparation was by the immunoSEQ multiplex PCR assay. TCRdb obtained this table from immuneACCESS and retained in-frame rearrangements with V and J assigned. These tables miss some clones; where compared with another copy, unresolved V genes account for less than half of the shortfall, and the remainder is unexplained. Counted in this sample were hundreds of thousands of clones; 85% to 90% of them appeared once. The ten largest clones represent over 1.1% of the sample. The source material was peripheral blood. All receptors derive from a man of 80 years or more with acute or convalescent COVID-19.

The V and J genes are TRBV2 and TRBJ2-1; TRBD1 agrees at 7 bases. The CDR3 sequence is 14 residues long. V lost 9 bases to trimming and J lost 7 bases; unmatched junction nucleotides: 12. From germline, CDR1 is SNHLY and CDR2 FYNNEI. The CDR3 coding sequence is TGTGCCAGAAGTCGCACAGGGGTCGAAAATGAGCAGTTCTTC. Encoded protein: CARSRTGVENEQFF.

At least ten counts were recorded for this clone. V is TRBV6-5 and J is TRBJ2-3, with 8 nucleotides matching TRBD2. V lost 6 bases, J lost 1 base, and 6 bases stayed unmatched. Germline CDR1 reads MNHEY; CDR2 reads SVGAGI. The CDR3 is 15 amino acids. CDR3 bases: TGTGCCAGCAGGTTCGAAGCGGGGGGCACAGATACGCAGTATTTT. Encoded protein: CASRFEAGGTDTQYF.

The CDR3 nucleotides read TGTGCCAGCAGACCAGGGATGGCAAATGAAAAACTGTTTTTT. Translating it yields CASRPGMANEKLFF. The chain combines TRBV2 with TRBJ1-4; a possible D gene is TRBD1 (5 bases). The CDR3 is made up of 14 amino acids. The germline gives CDR1 SNHLY, CDR2 FYNNEI. Trimming left V 6 bases short and J 5 bases short, with 13 bases between.

The CDR3 region has the DNA TGTGCCACCAGTGATTCTAGCGGCTTCACAGATACGCAGTATTTT. It yields the protein CATSDSSGFTDTQYF. The chain has TRBV24-1 and TRBJ2-3; 7 bases map to TRBD2. The ends lost 2 bases at V and 2 bases at J; junction bases unmatched: 3. CDR1 is KGHDR and CDR2 is SFDVKD in the germline V gene. The CDR3 has 15 residues.

The V and J genes are TRBV6-5 and TRBJ1-3, with no clear D. Trimming took off 5 bases at V and 0 bases at J, with 11 bases between the two ends. In germline, CDR1 is MNHEY, CDR2 SVGAGI. The length of the CDR3 is 15 residues. The CDR3 nucleotides read TGTGCCAGCAGTCTAGGAAGGAGCTCTGGAAACACCATATATTTT. Translating it yields CASSLGRSSGNTIYF.

The chain has TRBV25-1 and TRBJ1-3; D gene ambiguous. CDR1 and CDR2 (germline): MGHDK, SYGVNS. The CDR3 spans 16 residues. The germline V and J ends were trimmed by 6 bases and 4 bases, with 19 bases remaining between them. CDR3 in DNA: TGTGCCAGCAGCGGTGCGGGGTGGTCATCCGGAAACACCATATATTTT. Its translation is CASSGAGWSSGNTIYF.

Of note for this clone: The sample carries other DNA sequences with the same CDR3. The J gene is TRBJ1-2, the V gene TRBV28; D unresolved. Germline CDR1 reads MDHEN; CDR2 reads SYDVKM. The CDR3 runs to 12 residues. V gave up 4 bases and J gave up 0 bases, with 3 bases separating them. As DNA, the CDR3 is TGTGCCAGCAGTTCATCTAACTATGGCTACACCTTC. Translated: CASSSSNYGYTF.

The chain combines TRBV19 with TRBJ1-6; no definite D call. CDR3 length equals 16 residues. From germline, CDR1 is LNHDA and CDR2 SQIVND (reference sequence). V was cut by 3 bases and J by 0 bases, with 9 bases left in between. CDR3 region: CASSIQHSSYNSPLHF. The CDR3 bases are TGTGCCAGTAGTATCCAACACAGCTCCTATAATTCACCCCTCCACTTT.

This clone was counted a few times. The chain combines TRBV19 with TRBJ1-5; 12 positions match TRBD1. CDR3 length: 14 amino acids. Losses at the gene ends were 10 bases for V and 5 bases for J; bases not matched to a gene: 6. The V gene's germline CDR1 is LNHDA and CDR2 SQIVND (reference sequence). The CDR3 loop reads CAISGTGGYQPQHF. The CDR3 region has the DNA TGTGCCATCTCCGGGACAGGGGGCTATCAGCCCCAGCATTTT.

V and J are TRBV27 and TRBJ1-6, with 7 nucleotides matching TRBD1. The germline gives CDR1 MNHEY, CDR2 SMNVEV (reference sequence). The CDR3 is made up of 13 amino acids. With 8 bases clipped from V and 7 bases from J, the junction kept 5 bases outside the gene matches. The CDR3 DNA is TGTGCCAGCCGACAGGGTGTGAATTCACCCCTCCACTTT. Its translation is CASRQGVNSPLHF.

The chain employs TRBV5-1 and TRBJ1-6; TRBD1 might be the D (5 bases). The CDR3 is 14 amino acids. Germline V lookup: CDR1 SGHRS, CDR2 YFSETQ. Trimming shortened V by 4 bases and J by 7 bases, and 12 bases separated the two germline ends. The DNA for the CDR3 is TGCGCCAGCAGCCGACTGCAGGGAAATTCACCCCTCCACTTT. Its translation: CASSRLQGNSPLHF.

The chain links TRBV12-3 or TRBV12-4 to TRBJ1-1; 7 bases agree with TRBD1. J gave up 7 bases and V 6 bases, and 2 bases lay outside the gene matches. The CDR3 is 11 amino acids. CDR3 bases: TGTGCCAGCAGCAACAGGGGTGAAGCTTTCTTT. It specifies CASSNRGEAFF.

This rearrangement joins TRBV5-4 to TRBJ1-6; no definite D call. The CDR3 is 15 amino acids. Germline values: CDR1 SGHNT, CDR2 YYREEE (reference sequence). The V end was cut by 0 bases, the J end by 0 bases, with 4 bases between. The DNA of the CDR3 is TGTGCCAGCAGCTTGGGGAGCTCCTATAATTCACCCCTCCACTTT. Protein: CASSLGSSYNSPLHF.

The sample holds a few counts of this clone. The chain is built from TRBV28 and TRBJ2-7; 9 bases are shared with TRBD2. The length of the CDR3 is 13 residues. Trimming at V came to 4 bases and at J to 12 bases, leaving 10 bases not matched to a gene. Germline V gives CDR1 MDHEN, CDR2 SYDVKM. The CDR3 DNA reads as TGTGCCAGCAGTTCGGGCGTCGCGGGAGGGCTGTACTTC. Amino acids: CASSSGVAGGLYF.

V is TRBV6-2 or TRBV6-3 and J is TRBJ2-1, with 9 bases matching TRBD2. V lost 5 bases and J lost 3; bases outside the gene matches: 5. The length of the CDR3 is 15 residues. Looked up from germline, CDR1 is MNHEY and CDR2 is SVGEGT. In nucleotides, the CDR3 is TGTGCCAGCAGTGTTCTAGCGGGAAGCTACAATGAGCAGTTCTTC. Residues: CASSVLAGSYNEQFF.

This clone was seen a few times. The chain links TRBV6-5 to TRBJ1-1; D is unresolved. The V gene lost 2 bases and the J gene lost 5 bases, with 15 bases spanning the gap. CDR1 and CDR2 from the germline V gene are MNHEY and SVGAGI. The CDR3 extends over 15 amino acids. CDR3: CASSYPSGMETEAFF. In DNA form, the CDR3 reads TGTGCCAGCAGTTACCCATCCGGGATGGAGACTGAAGCTTTCTTT.

The chain joins TRBV6-5 to TRBJ1-1, with 7 bases lining up with TRBD1. The CDR3 is 15 amino acids. The germline CDR1 and CDR2 sequences are MNHEY and SVGAGI. V dropped 6 bases and J dropped 0; count of bases not matched to a gene: 7. CDR3 loop: CASSIDRAMNTEAFF. CDR3 nucleotides: TGTGCCAGCAGCATAGACAGGGCCATGAACACTGAAGCTTTCTTT.

V usage is TRBV24-1 and J usage is TRBJ2-6, with D maybe TRBD1 (5 bases). CDR1 and CDR2 from the germline V gene are KGHDR and SFDVKD. Trimming left V 8 bases short and J 3 bases short, with 10 bases between. The CDR3 covers 14 residues. CDR3 amino acids: CATMQGDGANVLTF. The CDR3 DNA is TGTGCCACCATGCAGGGTGATGGGGCCAACGTCCTGACTTTC.

The chain links TRBV5-1 to TRBJ2-5, with 8 positions matching TRBD1. The V gene's germline CDR1 is SGHRS and CDR2 YFSETQ. Trimming removed 0 bases from V and 0 bases from J; junction bases left unmatched: 1. CDR3 size: 15 residues. The CDR3 region is CASSLGGQDQETQYF. The CDR3 DNA is TGCGCCAGCAGCTTGGGGGGACAGGACCAAGAGACCCAGTACTTC.

The V gene is TRBV24-1, the J gene TRBJ2-7, with TRBD1 identical over 9 bases. V lost 4 bases, J lost 3 bases, and 6 bases stayed unmatched. The CDR3 has 15 residues. CDR1 KGHDR and CDR2 SFDVKD come from the germline V gene. CDR3 region: CATSEGQGGRYEQYF. The CDR3 DNA reads as TGTGCCACCAGTGAGGGACAGGGAGGGCGCTACGAGCAGTACTTC.

This chain connects TRBV19 to TRBJ2-5, with D maybe TRBD2 (6 bases). V was shortened by 3 bases and J by 2 bases, with 16 bases between the two germline ends. This CDR3 is 16 amino acids long. Germline V lookup: CDR1 LNHDA, CDR2 SQIVND (reference sequence). CDR3 region: CASSMVSGERQETQYF. CDR3 nucleotide sequence: TGTGCCAGTAGTATGGTTAGCGGAGAAAGACAAGAGACCCAGTACTTC.

The V call is TRBV15, the J call TRBJ1-1; TRBD1 aligns across 7 bases. This CDR3 has 14 residues. Germline V gene lookup returns CDR1 LNHNV and CDR2 YYDKDF (reference sequence). With V trimmed by 3 bases and J by 0 bases, 1 base remained unmatched. The CDR3 region has the DNA TGTGCCACCAGCAGGGGGACAGTGAACACTGAAGCTTTCTTT. This sequence encodes CATSRGTVNTEAFF.

This rearrangement joins TRBV4-2 to TRBJ2-5; unclear D gene. Germline V gives CDR1 LGHNA, CDR2 YNFKEQ. The length of the CDR3 is 13 residues. V was shortened by 4 bases and J by 7 bases, with 13 bases between the two germline ends. CDR3 bases: TGTGCCAGCAGCCGCGACAAATTGGGGACCCAGTACTTC. Translation: CASSRDKLGTQYF.

This rearrangement joins TRBV28 to TRBJ1-6; D call uncertain. CDR1 and CDR2 from the germline V gene are MDHEN and SYDVKM. The CDR3 is 13 amino acids. V was clipped by 3 bases and J by 6 bases, with 6 bases between them. This CDR3 reads CASSLTPNSPLHF. CDR3 nucleotides: TGTGCCAGCAGTTTGACACCTAATTCACCCCTCCACTTT. The full variable domain, with the rest looked up from reference TRBV28 and TRBJ1-6, is DVKVTQSSRYLVKRTGEKVFLECVQDMDHENMFWYRQDPGLGLRLIYFSYDVKMKEKGDIPEGYSVSREKKERFSLILESASTNQTSMYLCASSLTPNSPLHFGNGTRLTVT.

This clone was found a few times. Other DNA variants within this sample encode the same CDR3. This chain connects TRBV6-1 to TRBJ1-6; D gene uncertain. The CDR3 contains 13 residues. V lost 1 base to trimming and J lost 7 bases, with 5 bases between them. Per the germline V gene, CDR1 is MNHNS and CDR2 is SASEGT. Here the CDR3 DNA reads TGTGCCAGCAGTGAAGACAGAAATTCACCCCTCCACTTT. Amino acids: CASSEDRNSPLHF.

In this sample, this clone turned up a few times. This rearrangement joins TRBV10-2 to TRBJ2-7; 12 bases agree with TRBD2. This CDR3 comprises 15 residues. With V trimmed by 6 bases and J by 3 bases, 6 bases remained unmatched. Germline lookup yields CDR1 WSHSY and CDR2 SAAADI. CDR3 region: CASRGLAGTVYEQYF. The CDR3 bases are TGCGCCAGCAGAGGACTAGCGGGAACGGTCTACGAGCAGTACTTC.